The clone carrying this TCR beta chain was detected only once. Its antigen is not identified. The CDR3 runs to 14 residues. The germline V gene encodes CDR1 SGHTS and CDR2 YDEGEE. J was trimmed by 4 bases and V by 1 base; bases with no gene match: 2. The PCR employed 60 Vbeta primers together with 13 Jbeta primers. The data were produced by immunoSEQ multiplex PCR, yet TCRdb's version contains in-frame clones alone and is incomplete. Of approximately 280,000 clones in the sample, 70% to 90% were seen once. The sample comes from a study of cytomegalovirus exposure and HLA in healthy donors. Study results and limitations: Rarity characterized most TCR sequences, yet some public TCRs appeared in many donors.

This chain links TRBV5-8 with TRBJ2-5; 9 nucleotides line up with TRBD2. Material: PBMCs. The sequence derives from a woman aged 18-29 years in good health and CMV-seronegative. The CDR3 coding sequence is TGTGCCAGCAGCTTGAGACTAGCGGTAGAGACCCAGTACTTC. As protein: CASSLRLAVETQYF.